A selection of T cell receptor beta chains follows, all from one sample in a study of T cell changes during pregnancy in multiple sclerosis. Clones were sequenced by immunoSEQ multiplex PCR, and TCRdb holds only the in-frame ones, with some missing. The sample lists about 40,000 clones, roughly 90% seen once, with 10% to 15% in the top ten. The specimen comprised CD8+ T cells from peripheral blood mononuclear cells, sampled in the first trimester of pregnancy. The receptors come from a female donor with multiple sclerosis, enrolled in a pregnancy study. Both conserved end residues are part of each CDR3. Each record gives: J gene, D gene, V gene, clone size, CDR3 DNA, CDR3 protein. D genes are given only for firm matches. Some rows have no size entry. The others give once, few or many, or a class for an expanded clone.

TRBJ2-5,NA,TRBV7-8,once,TGTGCCAGCAGCTTAGAGGGAGCGATACCAGAGACCCAGTACTTC,CASSLEGAIPETQYF
TRBJ2-7,TRBD1,TRBV7-6,once,TGTGCCAGCAGCACATGGACAGGGGGCGTTAACGAGCAGTACTTC,CASSTWTGGVNEQYF
TRBJ1-2,NA,TRBV27,NA,TGTGCCAGCAGGCAGGGCTCCTATGGCTACACCTTC,CASRQGSYGYTF
TRBJ2-1,TRBD1,TRBV4-1,NA,TGCGCCAGCAGCCAAGATCAGGGGGTCGATGAGCAGTTCTTC,CASSQDQGVDEQFF
TRBJ2-1,TRBD1,TRBV5-6,NA,TGTGCCAGCAGCGGACAGGGCTACGAGCAGTTCTTC,CASSGQGYEQFF
TRBJ1-1,NA,TRBV7-3,once,TGTGCCAGCAGCTCCCAGAACACTGAAGCTTTCTTT,CASSSQNTEAFF
TRBJ2-7,NA,TRBV7-7,once,TGTGCTAGCAGCCCCGGGGGTAGCTCCTACGAGCAGTACTTC,CASSPGGSSYEQYF
TRBJ1-1,NA,TRBV30,NA,TGTGCCTGGATGATAGAGAACACTGAAGCTTTCTTT,CAWMIENTEAFF
TRBJ2-5,NA,TRBV6-5,NA,TGTGCCAGCAGTTACTCTATTGGCGGGTCTCAAGAGACCCAGTACTTC,CASSYSIGGSQETQYF
TRBJ2-3,NA,TRBV9,NA,TGTGCCAGCAGCGTAGATCCCCCTGGGGGGACAGATACGCAGTATTTT,CASSVDPPGGTDTQYF
TRBJ1-3,NA,TRBV2,few,TGTGCCAGCAAAATCCAGGCTGGAAACACCATATATTTT,CASKIQAGNTIYF
TRBJ2-4,TRBD1,TRBV4-1,NA,TGCGCCAGCAGCCAAGAGTCCGGGACAGCAGACATTCAGTACTTC,CASSQESGTADIQYF
TRBJ1-2,TRBD1,TRBV9,NA,TGTGCCAGCAGCGTAGAAGGACAGGGTCGTGGCTACACCTTC,CASSVEGQGRGYTF
TRBJ1-2,TRBD1,TRBV29-1,NA,TGCAGCGTTGAAACAACGGGACAGGGGTTTGGCTACACCTTC,CSVETTGQGFGYTF
TRBJ2-2,TRBD2,TRBV15,NA,TGTGCCACCAGCAGAGAGTTAAGCGGGGCGAACACCGGGGAGCTGTTTTTT,CATSRELSGANTGELFF
TRBJ2-5,NA,TRBV28,NA,TGTGCCAGCAGTTTTGCCGGTCGAGAGACCCAGTACTTC,CASSFAGRETQYF
TRBJ2-1,TRBD2,TRBV7-2,NA,TGTGCCAGCAGCTTAGAGTGGCGGGGGGCCGGTGATGAGCAGTTCTTC,CASSLEWRGAGDEQFF
TRBJ2-1,NA,TRBV7-3,NA,TGTGCCAGCAGCTTAAACCCAGGGGACGATGAGCAGTTCTTC,CASSLNPGDDEQFF
TRBJ2-7,NA,TRBV19,NA,TGTGCCAGTAGCAGTCGTGAGGGCTACGAGCAGTACTTC,CASSSREGYEQYF
TRBJ1-2,TRBD1,TRBV9,few,TGTGCCAGCAGCCGAGGGCTAGGGGGCTCGCCCCTTGGCTACACCTTC,CASSRGLGGSPLGYTF
TRBJ1-4,TRBD1,TRBV15,NA,TGTGCCACCAGCAGCCCGGGACAGTCGCCTAATGAAAAACTGTTTTTT,CATSSPGQSPNEKLFF
TRBJ2-1,TRBD1,TRBV9,NA,TGTGCCAGCAGCGCCGAGGGGACAGGGCTTGATGAGCAGTTCTTC,CASSAEGTGLDEQFF